This T cell receptor (beta chain) was sequenced during a study of CD4 T cell repertoires in COVID-19 (dated by TCRdb to the early 2020s). Study-level background: For cross-reactivity analysis, CFSE-low cells were expanded with IL-2 for more than nine days and were then relabeled and restimulated with spike proteins from other coronaviruses. The study characterized naturally processed CD4+ T cell responses to SARS-CoV-2 spike and nucleoprotein in COVID-19-recovered individuals, using TCR Vbeta sequencing to assess clonal composition. Subset-level TCR Vbeta repertoire analysis of SARS-CoV-2-reactive T cells was performed in three recovered individuals.

The time point label, as the study defines it: sample from a COVID-19-recovered individual after infection. Patients who had recovered from mild-to-severe COVID-19 served as donors. Uncultured memory T cell samples were sequenced directly after ex vivo isolation. From peripheral blood mononuclear cells, the researchers isolated CD4+ total memory, central memory, effector memory and circulating T follicular helper cells. Turning to this clone: There is no known antigen for this receptor. No qualities accompany the bases; no much larger clone lies one base away.

Receptors were amplified or captured by the immunoSEQ multiplex PCR assay. As for how the authors treated the data: To quantify how much the repertoires of different subsets overlapped, the Chao-Jaccard similarity index was used along with counts of shared clonotypes. TCRdb provides this immuneACCESS table in a form limited to in-frame rearrangements. Some clones are lacking; in checked studies, under half of them reflect an unresolved V gene, and why the rest are absent is not known. Clone size and V and J calls were adopted from that table, with D and trimming inferred from the DNA. The sample table records some 80,000 clones; 83% of these occur just once. Clones ranked in the top ten supply about 0.5% of the sample. Points the paper makes about the study in general: Several of the most expanded SARS-CoV-2-reactive clonotypes were present in two or all three memory subsets, which suggests intraclonal diversification. Between 7 and 25% of SARS-CoV-2 clonotypes were also found in SARS-CoV and/or HKU1 spike-stimulated secondary cultures, consistent with cross-reactivity.

Deletion took 6 bases off V and 3 bases off J, with a span of 11 bases between the germline ends. The CDR3 contains 13 residues, cysteine and phenylalanine counted. The sequence is cut down to CDR3 DNA, 39 bases in frame from base 1. Looking up the germline V gene yields CDR1 SQVTM and CDR2 ANQGSEA. Sequences were derived from CD4+ T cells from peripheral blood, sampled after recovery from COVID-19. The sequence is built from TRBV29-1 and TRBJ2-2; perhaps TRBD1 is the D gene, with 5 bases matching. The receptor was isolated from a human donor who had COVID-19. CDR3 sequence: CSVGQGHTGELFF. DNA sequence: TGCAGCGTAGGTCAGGGCCACACCGGGGAGCTGTTTTTT.